These T cell receptor beta chains were read from a single sample in a study of T cells in Graves' hyperthyroidism and ophthalmopathy. TCRdb processed the multiplex PCR reads anew with MiXCR; each CDR3 protein has one entry. The table records about 480,000 distinct CDR3 sequences, approximately 22% of them present only once. Sequencing was carried out using blood. The receptors come from a woman aged 70 to 79 with Graves' ophthalmopathy. CDR3s include the opening cysteine and the closing phenylalanine or tryptophan. A D gene is named only where the DNA matches it firmly. Rows give clone size only sometimes, using once, few, many, or a class for an expanded clone.

j_gene	abundance	v_gene	len	d_gene	CDR3aa	CDR3nt
TRBJ1-2	once	TRBV19	11	NA	CASSLLRRYTF	TGTGCCAGTAGTCTGCTTCGTCGCTACACCTTC
TRBJ2-7	once	TRBV5-8	14	NA	CASSLVSRPYEQYF	TGTGCCAGCAGCTTGGTTTCCCGCCCCTACGAGCAGTACTTC
TRBJ1-1	NA	TRBV4-3	18	NA	CASSLLASGFLGNTEAFF	TGCGCCAGCAGCCTCCTCGCTTCAGGGTTTCTCGGGAACACTGAAGCTTTCTTT
TRBJ2-1	NA	TRBV19	13	NA	CASSMISQNEQFF	TGTGCCAGTAGTATGATCTCACAGAATGAGCAGTTCTTC
TRBJ2-2	many	TRBV2	13	NA	CASKLGGTGELFF	TGTGCCAGCAAACTAGGGGGGACCGGGGAGCTGTTTTTT
TRBJ2-1	NA	TRBV9	16	TRBD2	CASSHEGLAGGDEQFF	TGTGCCAGCAGCCACGAAGGACTAGCGGGAGGGGATGAGCAGTTCTTC
TRBJ1-2	once	TRBV7-9	11	NA	CASWADYGYTF	TGTGCCAGCTGGGCAGACTATGGCTACACCTTC
TRBJ1-2	few	TRBV28	14	TRBD1	CASRGTAAPFGYTF	TGTGCCAGCAGGGGGACAGCAGCTCCCTTTGGCTACACCTTC
TRBJ1-1	NA	TRBV6-1	15	NA	CASSPPTGRNTEAFF	TGTGCCAGCAGCCCCCCCACAGGGAGGAACACTGAAGCTTTCTTT
TRBJ2-1	NA	TRBV7-9	17	TRBD1	CASSPATGGKGSNEQFF	TGTGCCAGCAGCCCCGCCACAGGGGGCAAAGGGAGTAATGAGCAGTTCTTC
TRBJ1-4	many	TRBV18	13	NA	CASSRDRNEKLFF	TGTGCCAGCTCACGGGACCGTAATGAAAAACTGTTTTTT
TRBJ2-1	NA	TRBV6-1	15	TRBD2	CASTSGTSGYNEQFF	TGTGCCAGCACCTCCGGGACTAGCGGCTACAATGAGCAGTTCTTC
TRBJ1-5	NA	TRBV2	15	NA	CASSLQGYGNQPQHF	TGTGCCAGCAGCTTACAGGGTTATGGCAATCAGCCCCAGCATTTT
TRBJ2-7	once	TRBV12-5	14	TRBD2	CASGRGGGTYEQYF	TGTGCTAGTGGTCGGGGGGGGGGTACCTACGAGCAGTACTTC
TRBJ2-7	once	TRBV5-8	16	TRBD1	CASSLPSPNRGMGQYF	TGTGCCAGCAGCTTGCCCTCTCCAAACAGGGGGATGGGGCAGTACTTC
TRBJ1-3	few	TRBV20-1	11	NA	CSIRGSDTIYF	TGCAGTATTAGGGGTTCAGACACCATATATTTT
TRBJ1-2	NA	TRBV7-9	13	NA	CASSLVTNYGYTF	TGTGCCAGCAGCTTAGTAACGAACTATGGCTACACCTTC
TRBJ1-1	NA	TRBV28	13	TRBD1	CASKFVRGGEAFF	TGTGCCAGCAAGTTCGTCAGGGGGGGTGAAGCTTTCTTT
TRBJ2-2	NA	TRBV29-1	13	NA	CSVATVRTGELFF	TGCAGCGTTGCCACAGTGAGGACCGGGGAGCTGTTTTTT
TRBJ1-5	NA	TRBV6-5	19	TRBD1	CASSYDLDRGRYSNQPQHF	TGTGCCAGCAGTTACGATTTAGACAGGGGGAGATATAGCAATCAGCCCCAGCATTTT
TRBJ2-5	few	TRBV3-1	14	NA	CASSQVSGEETQYF	TGTGCCAGCAGCCAAGTCTCGGGAGAAGAGACCCAGTACTTC
TRBJ2-1	few	TRBV4-1	14	NA	CASRLAVSYNEQFF	TGCGCCAGCAGGTTAGCGGTCTCCTACAATGAGCAGTTCTTC
TRBJ2-1	NA	TRBV5-1	14	NA	CASSSWTAGDEQFF	TGCGCCAGCAGCTCGTGGACAGCCGGCGATGAGCAGTTCTTC
TRBJ2-5	NA	TRBV5-1	16	NA	CASSLGAFGTQETQYF	TGCGCCAGCAGCTTGGGGGCGTTCGGGACCCAAGAGACCCAGTACTTC
TRBJ1-1	many	TRBV12-3/TRBV12-4	13	NA	CASSLRGQAEAFF	TGTGCCAGCAGTTTACGGGGGCAGGCTGAAGCTTTCTTT
TRBJ2-1	NA	TRBV27	15	NA	CASSLRGDPYNEQFF	TGTGCCAGCAGTTTACGAGGGGACCCCTACAATGAGCAGTTCTTC
TRBJ2-7	NA	TRBV11-3	12	NA	CASSLQGREQYF	TGTGCCAGCAGCCTACAGGGTAGGGAGCAGTACTTC
TRBJ1-2	NA	TRBV10-3	16	NA	CAISNLGGLTNYGYTF	TGTGCCATCAGTAACTTGGGGGGATTAACTAACTATGGCTACACCTTC
TRBJ2-1	few	TRBV6-5	17	NA	CASSYPGSLLSYNEQFF	TGTGCCAGCAGTTACCCGGGGTCTCTATTATCCTACAATGAGCAGTTCTTC
TRBJ2-2	NA	TRBV6-1	17	TRBD2	CASSEGLAGGRTGELFF	TGTGCCAGCAGTGAAGGGCTAGCGGGAGGTAGGACCGGGGAGCTGTTTTTT
TRBJ2-1	NA	TRBV4-2	14	TRBD2	CASSQGAGVGEQFF	TGTGCCAGCAGCCAGGGAGCGGGAGTTGGAGAGCAGTTCTTC
TRBJ2-3	few	TRBV10-2	16	TRBD2	CASTRTSGRGTDTQYF	TGCGCCAGCACAAGGACTAGCGGGAGGGGCACAGATACGCAGTATTTT
TRBJ1-2	many	TRBV28	13	NA	CASNGGGLWGYTF	TGTGCCAGCAATGGAGGGGGGCTCTGGGGCTACACCTTC
TRBJ1-1	NA	TRBV6-2/TRBV6-3	13	NA	CASRPSMNTEAFF	TGTGCCAGCAGACCGTCCATGAACACTGAAGCTTTCTTT
TRBJ2-1	few	TRBV6-1	16	TRBD2	CASSTLGLGLINEQFF	TGTGCCAGCAGTACCCTCGGACTAGGCCTTATCAATGAGCAGTTCTTC
TRBJ1-1	few	TRBV12-3/TRBV12-4	12	NA	CASSLLRAEAFF	TGTGCCAGCAGTTTACTCAGGGCTGAAGCTTTCTTT
TRBJ1-1	few	TRBV6-1	14	TRBD1	CASSLGQGAFEAFF	TGTGCCAGCAGCCTGGGACAGGGGGCCTTTGAAGCTTTCTTT
TRBJ2-7	NA	TRBV5-1	17	NA	CASRRMGGGTRSYEQYF	TGCGCCAGCCGACGCATGGGTGGCGGGACCCGATCCTACGAGCAGTACTTC
TRBJ1-4	NA	TRBV7-8	14	TRBD1	CASSSTGVSEKLFF	TGTGCCAGCAGCTCGACAGGGGTTAGTGAAAAACTGTTTTTT
TRBJ1-3	NA	TRBV2	14	NA	CASSDIHSGNTIYF	TGTGCCAGCAGTGACATCCACTCTGGAAACACCATATATTTT
TRBJ1-2	few	TRBV12-3/TRBV12-4	13	TRBD1	CASRYGTGGGYTF	TGTGCCAGCAGATATGGGACAGGGGGTGGCTACACCTTC
TRBJ2-3	few	TRBV6-1	14	TRBD2	CASSPGLAINTQYF	TGTGCCAGCAGCCCGGGACTAGCGATAAATACGCAGTATTTT
TRBJ2-1	NA	TRBV20-1	13	NA	CSAQRTPYNEQFF	TGCAGTGCCCAGAGGACCCCGTACAATGAGCAGTTCTTC
TRBJ1-2	few	TRBV19	15	NA	CASSIGQGNNYGYTF	TGTGCCAGTAGTATCGGGCAGGGGAATAACTATGGCTACACCTTC
TRBJ2-3	NA	TRBV3-1	14	TRBD2	CASSQVAGGATQYF	TGTGCCAGCAGCCAAGTAGCGGGAGGAGCTACGCAGTATTTT
TRBJ2-3	NA	TRBV5-5	13	TRBD1	CASSLGTGVTQYF	TGTGCCAGCAGCTTGGGTACAGGGGTCACGCAGTATTTT
TRBJ1-5	NA	TRBV20-1	16	NA	CSARGGGSGSNQPQHF	TGCAGTGCTAGGGGCGGGGGGAGTGGGAGCAATCAGCCCCAGCATTTT
TRBJ2-3	NA	TRBV20-1	12	NA	CSARRPGDTQYF	TGCAGTGCCAGACGACCCGGGGATACGCAGTATTTT
TRBJ1-1	many	TRBV2	15	TRBD1	CASSEPGQGRSEAFF	TGTGCCAGCAGTGAACCGGGACAGGGTCGTTCTGAAGCTTTCTTT
TRBJ2-1	NA	TRBV11-3	16	NA	CASSHRGTGVGNEQFF	TGTGCCAGCAGCCATCGGGGTACGGGAGTCGGCAATGAGCAGTTCTTC
TRBJ2-1	NA	TRBV4-1	14	NA	CASSQGGAPNEQFF	TGCGCCAGCAGCCAAGGCGGGGCCCCCAATGAGCAGTTCTTC
TRBJ1-4	NA	TRBV7-4	14	NA	CASSRVIRNEKLFF	TGTGCCAGCAGTAGAGTAATAAGAAATGAAAAACTGTTTTTT
TRBJ2-5	NA	TRBV7-6	15	NA	CASSLEAGLGETQYF	TGTGCCAGCAGCTTAGAGGCAGGGCTGGGGGAGACCCAGTACTTC
TRBJ2-3	NA	TRBV6-2/TRBV6-3	14	TRBD2	CASSEPGGTDTQYF	TGTGCCAGCAGCGAACCGGGGGGAACAGATACGCAGTATTTT
TRBJ2-7	NA	TRBV10-2	13	NA	CASSFTGADEQYF	TGCGCCAGCAGCTTTACAGGCGCAGACGAGCAGTACTTC
TRBJ2-1	few	TRBV3-1	15	TRBD1	CASSQETGSYNEQFF	TGTGCCAGCAGCCAAGAGACAGGGTCCTACAATGAGCAGTTCTTC